Each of the 9 T cell receptor beta chains below was sequenced from the same sample in a study of T-cell memory formation after mild COVID-19. TCRdb independently ran MiXCR on the 5' RACE reads; one entry per CDR3 protein. The table lists 550,000 to 650,000 distinct CDR3 sequences, around 15% of them singletons. The sequencing sample was made of PBMCs or a T cell subset sorted from them (not recorded which). The receptor set was obtained from an adult woman who had mild COVID-19 (a few samples of this study predate the infection). Cell type and time point are not known.

The V gene is TRBV19, the J gene TRBJ2-2; maybe TRBD2 (5 bases). V was trimmed by 5 bases and J by 3 bases, leaving 13 bases between them. Germline CDR1 and CDR2: LNHDA and SQIVND (reference sequence). The CDR3 spans 15 residues. The CDR3, as DNA: TGTGCCAGTAGTCGGGAATGGCAGTACACCGGGGAGCTGTTTTTT. Encoded protein: CASSREWQYTGELFF.

This sequence joins TRBV4-2 and TRBJ2-7, with 9 bases fitting TRBD2. In germline, CDR1 is LGHNA, CDR2 YNFKEQ. The CDR3 spans 15 residues. J lost 1 base, V lost 4 bases, and 5 bases had no gene match. The CDR3 region is CASSPRGRESYEQYF. CDR3 in DNA: TGTGCCAGCAGCCCTCGCGGGAGGGAGTCCTACGAGCAGTACTTC.

The genes are TRBV18 and TRBJ1-3; no firm D call. Germline CDR1 KGHSH, CDR2 LQKENI. V dropped 2 bases and J dropped 4 bases, with 6 bases sitting between them. This CDR3 has 13 residues. The CDR3: CASSPGLGNTIYF. The CDR3 DNA reads as TGTGCCAGCTCACCAGGGTTGGGAAACACCATATATTTT.

The CDR3 protein is CSADRGSYNEQFF. In DNA form, the CDR3 reads TGCAGCGCTGACAGGGGCTCCTACAATGAGCAGTTCTTC. This chain connects TRBV20-1 to TRBJ2-1; the match to TRBD1 covers 8 bases. Germline loops: CDR1 DFQATT, CDR2 SNEGSKA (reference sequence). The CDR3 extends over 13 amino acids.

The chain couples TRBV5-1 to TRBJ1-5; 9 bases fit TRBD1. V was pared by 3 bases and J by 7 bases, with 8 bases of the junction left unmatched. CDR3 length: 15 amino acids. CDR1 SGHRS and CDR2 YFSETQ come from the germline V gene. The CDR3 DNA follows: TGCGCCAGCAGCTCAACAGGGGGCGCGGGGCAGCCCCAGCATTTT. Translated, it gives CASSSTGGAGQPQHF.

The chain is built from TRBV9 and TRBJ2-7, with TRBD1 matching over 8 bases. The V segment lost 4 bases and the J segment 2 bases; nucleotides outside the gene matches: 5. This CDR3 is 14 amino acids long. CDR1 is SGDLS and CDR2 is YYNGEE in the germline V gene. The CDR3: CASSPGDRTYEQYF. CDR3 sequence (DNA): TGTGCCAGCAGCCCCGGGGACAGGACCTACGAGCAGTACTTC.

A few counts support this clonotype. The chain employs TRBV7-3 and TRBJ2-3; TRBD2 is a possible D gene (5 bases). Germline V lookup: CDR1 SGHTA, CDR2 FQGTGA. Trimming left V 3 bases short and J 2 bases short, with 12 bases between. This CDR3 comprises 15 residues. The CDR3 DNA reads as TGTGCCAGCAGCTTGAACGGGATCCCCACAGATACGCAGTATTTT. This gives the protein CASSLNGIPTDTQYF.

This clonotype was found a few times. This chain joins TRBV4-1 and TRBJ1-1, with D perhaps TRBD1 (5 bases). CDR1 and CDR2 from the germline V gene are MGHRA and YSYEKL. The CDR3 runs to 16 residues. V shed 1 base and J shed 0 bases, with 12 bases lying between them. The CDR3 nucleotides are TGCGCCAGCAGCCAAGGGCAGGGTAGGATGAACACTGAAGCTTTCTTT. It specifies CASSQGQGRMNTEAFF.

This rearrangement joins TRBV27 to TRBJ2-2; TRBD1 aligns across 10 bases. The germline gives CDR1 MNHEY, CDR2 SMNVEV (reference sequence). The V and J ends lost 6 bases and 5 bases, in that order; junction bases with no gene match: 9. This CDR3 spans 16 amino acids. The CDR3 loop reads CASRRPDRGVTGELFF. In nucleotides, the CDR3 is TGTGCCAGCAGGAGACCGGACAGGGGGGTAACCGGGGAGCTGTTTTTT.